Listed below are T cell receptor beta chains from one sample, sequenced in a study of CD8 T cells in ankylosing spondylitis. One entry per CDR3 protein, called by TCRdb with MiXCR from the 5' RACE reads. The profile shows roughly 490,000 distinct CDR3 sequences, approximately 5.3% of them singletons. The material sequenced was blood, either unsorted or a sorted T cell fraction (not recorded which). These receptors were taken from a male donor with ankylosing spondylitis. The conserved cysteine and the conserved F or W are not part of the CDR3 here. Fields, in order: J gene, clone size, V gene, CDR3 protein. Clone size appears in some rows only: once, few, many, or a class for an expanded clone.

J gene: TRBJ2-1
clone size: many
V gene: TRBV10-2
CDR3 protein: ASSRGTSGVEEQF

J gene: TRBJ2-1
clone size: many
V gene: TRBV29-1
CDR3 protein: SAAGLAYNEQF

J gene: TRBJ2-7
clone size: -
V gene: TRBV5-1
CDR3 protein: ASSLGFRGTAIYEQY

J gene: TRBJ1-1
clone size: -
V gene: TRBV7-3
CDR3 protein: ASSFQRDTEAF

J gene: TRBJ2-7
clone size: many
V gene: TRBV9
CDR3 protein: ASSRQDGVEQY

J gene: TRBJ2-2
clone size: few
V gene: TRBV6-2/TRBV6-3
CDR3 protein: ASSYDGPGELF

J gene: TRBJ1-2
clone size: -
V gene: TRBV5-1
CDR3 protein: ASRVSGVRGYT

J gene: TRBJ2-5
clone size: -
V gene: TRBV7-2
CDR3 protein: ASKLPYQETQY

J gene: TRBJ1-1
clone size: many
V gene: TRBV5-1
CDR3 protein: ASSLSYPLGTEAF

J gene: TRBJ1-1
clone size: few
V gene: TRBV4-1
CDR3 protein: ASSHLTGGRTEAF

J gene: TRBJ1-1
clone size: many
V gene: TRBV5-5
CDR3 protein: ASSFSGGDYGTEAF

J gene: TRBJ2-2
clone size: many
V gene: TRBV6-2/TRBV6-3
CDR3 protein: AGASVNTGELF

J gene: TRBJ2-7
clone size: -
V gene: TRBV7-2
CDR3 protein: ASSSGTGQFTYEQY

J gene: TRBJ1-6
clone size: many
V gene: TRBV18
CDR3 protein: ASSPIENSPLH

J gene: TRBJ2-5
clone size: -
V gene: TRBV6-5
CDR3 protein: ASSYSRAQETQY

J gene: TRBJ1-2
clone size: many
V gene: TRBV20-1
CDR3 protein: SARAVRGRDYGYT

J gene: TRBJ1-2
clone size: many
V gene: TRBV7-2
CDR3 protein: ASSLGSGRHDYT